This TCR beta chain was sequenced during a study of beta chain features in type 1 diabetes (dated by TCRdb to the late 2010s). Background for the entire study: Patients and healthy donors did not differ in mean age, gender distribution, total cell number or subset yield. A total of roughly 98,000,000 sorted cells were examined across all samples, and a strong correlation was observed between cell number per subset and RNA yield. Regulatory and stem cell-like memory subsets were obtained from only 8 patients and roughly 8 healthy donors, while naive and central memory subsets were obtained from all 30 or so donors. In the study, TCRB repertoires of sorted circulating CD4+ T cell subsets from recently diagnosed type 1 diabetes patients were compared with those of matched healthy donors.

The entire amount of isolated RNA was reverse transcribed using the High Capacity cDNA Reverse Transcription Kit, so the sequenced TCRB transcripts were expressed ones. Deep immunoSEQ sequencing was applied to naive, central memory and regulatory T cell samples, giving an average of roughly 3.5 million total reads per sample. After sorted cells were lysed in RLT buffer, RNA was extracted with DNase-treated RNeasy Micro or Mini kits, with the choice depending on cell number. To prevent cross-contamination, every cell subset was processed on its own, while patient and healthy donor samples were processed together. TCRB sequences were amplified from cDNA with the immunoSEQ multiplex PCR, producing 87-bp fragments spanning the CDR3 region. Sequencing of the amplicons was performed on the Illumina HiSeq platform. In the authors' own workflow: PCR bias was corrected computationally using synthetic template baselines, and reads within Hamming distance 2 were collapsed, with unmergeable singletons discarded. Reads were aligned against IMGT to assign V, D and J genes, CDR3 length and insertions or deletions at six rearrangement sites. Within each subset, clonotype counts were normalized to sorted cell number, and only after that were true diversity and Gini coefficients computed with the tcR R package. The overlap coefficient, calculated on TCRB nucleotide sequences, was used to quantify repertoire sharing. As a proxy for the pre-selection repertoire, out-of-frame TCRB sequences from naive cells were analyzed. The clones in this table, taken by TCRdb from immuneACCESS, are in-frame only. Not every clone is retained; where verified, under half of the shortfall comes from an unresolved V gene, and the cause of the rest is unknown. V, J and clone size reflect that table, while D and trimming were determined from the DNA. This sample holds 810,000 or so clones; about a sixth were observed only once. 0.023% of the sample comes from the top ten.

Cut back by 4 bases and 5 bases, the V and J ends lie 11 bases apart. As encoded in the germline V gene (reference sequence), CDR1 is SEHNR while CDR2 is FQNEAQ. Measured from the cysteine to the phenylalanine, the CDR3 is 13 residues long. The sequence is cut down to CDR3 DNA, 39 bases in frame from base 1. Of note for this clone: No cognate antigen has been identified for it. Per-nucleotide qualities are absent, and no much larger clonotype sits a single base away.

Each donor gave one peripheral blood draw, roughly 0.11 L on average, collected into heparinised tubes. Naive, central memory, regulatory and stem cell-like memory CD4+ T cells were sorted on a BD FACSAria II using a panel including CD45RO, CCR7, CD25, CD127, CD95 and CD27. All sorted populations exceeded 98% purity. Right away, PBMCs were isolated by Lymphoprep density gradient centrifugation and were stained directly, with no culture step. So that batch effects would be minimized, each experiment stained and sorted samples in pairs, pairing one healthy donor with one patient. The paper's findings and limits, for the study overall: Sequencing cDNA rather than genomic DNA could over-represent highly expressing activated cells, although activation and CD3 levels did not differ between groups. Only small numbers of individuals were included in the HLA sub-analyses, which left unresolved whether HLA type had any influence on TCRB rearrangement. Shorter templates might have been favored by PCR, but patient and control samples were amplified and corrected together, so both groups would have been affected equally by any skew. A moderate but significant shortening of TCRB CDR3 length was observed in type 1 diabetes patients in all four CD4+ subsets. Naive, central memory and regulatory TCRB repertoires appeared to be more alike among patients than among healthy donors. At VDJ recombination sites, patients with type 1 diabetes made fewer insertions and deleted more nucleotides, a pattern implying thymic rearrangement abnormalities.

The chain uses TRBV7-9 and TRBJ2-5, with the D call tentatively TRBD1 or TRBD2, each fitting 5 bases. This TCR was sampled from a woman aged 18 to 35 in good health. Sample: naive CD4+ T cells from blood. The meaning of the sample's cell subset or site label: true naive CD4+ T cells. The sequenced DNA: TGTGCCAGCAGCTCCCTAGAGGGGGAGACCCAGTACTTC. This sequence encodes CASSSLEGETQYF.